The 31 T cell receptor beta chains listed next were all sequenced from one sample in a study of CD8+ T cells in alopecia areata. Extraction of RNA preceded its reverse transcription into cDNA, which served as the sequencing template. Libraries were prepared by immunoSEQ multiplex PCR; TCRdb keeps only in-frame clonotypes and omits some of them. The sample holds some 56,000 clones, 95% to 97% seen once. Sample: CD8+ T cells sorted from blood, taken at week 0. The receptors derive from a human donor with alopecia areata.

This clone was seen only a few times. CDR3 in DNA: TGTGCCAGCAGCCCGGGACAGAGCAATCAGCCCCAGCATTTT. The encoded protein is CASSPGQSNQPQHF. The rearrangement uses TRBV6-5 and TRBJ1-5; 7 bases agree with TRBD1. This CDR3 contains 14 residues. J lost 1 base, V lost 6 bases, and 3 bases had no gene match. Germline V CDR1 and CDR2: MNHEY, SVGAGI.

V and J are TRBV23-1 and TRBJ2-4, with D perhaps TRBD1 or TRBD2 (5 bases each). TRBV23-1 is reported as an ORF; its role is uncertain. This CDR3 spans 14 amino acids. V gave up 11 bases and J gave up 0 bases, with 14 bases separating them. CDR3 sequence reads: CAGTHTLAKNIQYF. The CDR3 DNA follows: TGCGCCGGGACCCATACCCTAGCCAAAAACATTCAGTACTTC.

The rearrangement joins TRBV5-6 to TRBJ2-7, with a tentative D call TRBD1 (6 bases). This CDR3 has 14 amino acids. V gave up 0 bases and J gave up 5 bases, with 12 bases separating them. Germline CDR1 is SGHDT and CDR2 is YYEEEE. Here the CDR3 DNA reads TGTGCCAGCAGCTTGGGGGACACCCCCCACGAGCAGTACTTC. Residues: CASSLGDTPHEQYF.

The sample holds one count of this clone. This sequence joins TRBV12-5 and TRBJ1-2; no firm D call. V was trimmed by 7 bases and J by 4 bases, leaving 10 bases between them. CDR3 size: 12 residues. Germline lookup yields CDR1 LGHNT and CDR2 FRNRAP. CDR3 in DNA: TGTGCTAGTGAAGGCAGTTTCTATGGCTACACCTTC. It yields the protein CASEGSFYGYTF.

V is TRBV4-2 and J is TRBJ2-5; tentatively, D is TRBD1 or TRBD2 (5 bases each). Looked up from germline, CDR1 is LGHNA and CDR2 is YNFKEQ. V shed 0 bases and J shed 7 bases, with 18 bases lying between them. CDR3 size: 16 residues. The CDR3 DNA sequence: TGTGCCAGCAGCCAAGATGATCTCACAGGAGGTACGACCCAGTACTTC. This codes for CASSQDDLTGGTTQYF.

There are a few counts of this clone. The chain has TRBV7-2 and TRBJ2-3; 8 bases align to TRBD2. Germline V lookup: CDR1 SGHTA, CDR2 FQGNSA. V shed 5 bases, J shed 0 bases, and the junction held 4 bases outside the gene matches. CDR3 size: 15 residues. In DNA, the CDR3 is TGTGCCAGCAGCGTTAGCGGGACTAGCACAGATACGCAGTATTTT. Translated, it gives CASSVSGTSTDTQYF.

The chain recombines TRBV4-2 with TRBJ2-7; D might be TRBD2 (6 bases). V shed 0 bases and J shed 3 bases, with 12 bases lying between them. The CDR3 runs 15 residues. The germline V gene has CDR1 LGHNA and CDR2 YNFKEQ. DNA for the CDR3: TGTGCCAGCAGCCAAGAGGGACGGAGGGACTACGAGCAGTACTTC. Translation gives CASSQEGRRDYEQYF.

The CDR3 DNA reads as TGCGCCAGCAGGGCGGGGGATCAATACAATGAGCAGTTCTTC. It encodes CASRAGDQYNEQFF. The chain couples TRBV10-2 to TRBJ2-1, with 7 positions matching TRBD2. V shed 6 bases, J shed 4 bases, and the junction held 6 bases outside the gene matches. Germline CDR1 is WSHSY and CDR2 is SAAADI. This CDR3 has 14 residues.

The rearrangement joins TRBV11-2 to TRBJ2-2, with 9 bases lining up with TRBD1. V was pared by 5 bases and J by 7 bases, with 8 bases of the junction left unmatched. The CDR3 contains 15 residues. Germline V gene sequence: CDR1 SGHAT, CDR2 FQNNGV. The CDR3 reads CASSPRQGGGGELFF. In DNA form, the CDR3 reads TGTGCCAGCAGCCCCCGACAGGGGGGTGGCGGGGAGCTGTTTTTT.

In DNA, the CDR3 is TGCGCCAGCAGCCCCGACCTAGCGGGGGGGGCCCATGAGCAGTTCTTC. Its protein product is CASSPDLAGGAHEQFF. This chain links TRBV5-1 with TRBJ2-1; 12 bases match TRBD2. The CDR3 contains 16 residues. Germline assignment: CDR1 SGHRS and CDR2 YFSETQ. J lost 8 bases, V lost 4 bases, and 10 bases had no gene match.

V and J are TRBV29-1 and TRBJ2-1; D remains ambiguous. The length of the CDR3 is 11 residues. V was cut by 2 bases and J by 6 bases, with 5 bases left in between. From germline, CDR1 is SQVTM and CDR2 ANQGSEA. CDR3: CSVERANEQFF. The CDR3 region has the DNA TGCAGCGTTGAACGGGCCAATGAGCAGTTCTTC.

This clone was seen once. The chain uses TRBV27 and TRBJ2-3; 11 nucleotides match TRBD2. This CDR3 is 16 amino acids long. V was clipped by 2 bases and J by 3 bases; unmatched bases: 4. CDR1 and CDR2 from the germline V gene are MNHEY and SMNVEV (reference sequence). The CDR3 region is CASSLSLAGGTDTQYF. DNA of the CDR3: TGTGCCAGCAGTTTAAGTCTAGCGGGGGGAACAGATACGCAGTATTTT.

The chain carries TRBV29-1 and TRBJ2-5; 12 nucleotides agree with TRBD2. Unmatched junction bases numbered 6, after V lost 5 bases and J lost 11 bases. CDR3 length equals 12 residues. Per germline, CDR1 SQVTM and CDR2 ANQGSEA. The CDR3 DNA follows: TGCAGCGTTACGACTAGCGGGGGCCTGCAGTACTTC. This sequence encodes CSVTTSGGLQYF.

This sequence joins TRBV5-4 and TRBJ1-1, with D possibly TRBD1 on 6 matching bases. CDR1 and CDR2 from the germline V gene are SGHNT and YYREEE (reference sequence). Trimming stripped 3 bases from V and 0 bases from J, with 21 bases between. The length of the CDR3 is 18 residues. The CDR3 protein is CASSSSGTSVKMNTEAFF. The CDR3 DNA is TGTGCCAGCAGCTCGTCCGGGACATCGGTTAAGATGAACACTGAAGCTTTCTTT. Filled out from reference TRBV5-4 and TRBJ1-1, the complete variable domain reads ETGVTQSPTHLIKTRGQQVTLRCSSQSGHNTVSWYQQALGQGPQFIFQYYREEENGRGNFPPRFSGLQFPNYSSELNVNALELDDSALYLCASSSSGTSVKMNTEAFFGQGTRLTVV.

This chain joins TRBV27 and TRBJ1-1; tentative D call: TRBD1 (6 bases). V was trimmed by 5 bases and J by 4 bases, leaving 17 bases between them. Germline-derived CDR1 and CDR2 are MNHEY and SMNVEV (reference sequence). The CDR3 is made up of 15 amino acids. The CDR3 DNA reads TGTGCCAGCAGTACCTTTGGGGAGGGGGGCACTGAAGCTTTCTTT. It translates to CASSTFGEGGTEAFF.

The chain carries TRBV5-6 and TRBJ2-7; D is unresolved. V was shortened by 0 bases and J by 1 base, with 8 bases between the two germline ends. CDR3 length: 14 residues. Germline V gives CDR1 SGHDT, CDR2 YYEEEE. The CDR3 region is CASSLEGSSYEQYF. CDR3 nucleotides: TGTGCCAGCAGCTTGGAGGGCAGTTCCTACGAGCAGTACTTC.

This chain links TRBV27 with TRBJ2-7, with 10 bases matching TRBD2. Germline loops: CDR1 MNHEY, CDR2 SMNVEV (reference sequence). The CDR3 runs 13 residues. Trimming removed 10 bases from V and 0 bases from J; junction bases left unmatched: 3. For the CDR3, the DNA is TGTGCCATCGGACTAGCGGACTCCTACGAGCAGTACTTC. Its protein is CAIGLADSYEQYF.

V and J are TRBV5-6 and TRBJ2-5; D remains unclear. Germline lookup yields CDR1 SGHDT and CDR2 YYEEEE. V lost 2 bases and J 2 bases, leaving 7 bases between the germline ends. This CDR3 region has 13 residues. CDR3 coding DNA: TGTGCCAGCAGCTTTGACTCTCAAGAGACCCAGTACTTC. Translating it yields CASSFDSQETQYF.

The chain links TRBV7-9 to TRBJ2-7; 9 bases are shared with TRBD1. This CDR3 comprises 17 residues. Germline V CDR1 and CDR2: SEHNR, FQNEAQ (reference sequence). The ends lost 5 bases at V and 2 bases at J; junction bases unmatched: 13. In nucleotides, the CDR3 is TGTGCCAGCAGCCCCCTGGAACCGGGACAGGGAACCTACGAGCAGTACTTC. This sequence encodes CASSPLEPGQGTYEQYF.

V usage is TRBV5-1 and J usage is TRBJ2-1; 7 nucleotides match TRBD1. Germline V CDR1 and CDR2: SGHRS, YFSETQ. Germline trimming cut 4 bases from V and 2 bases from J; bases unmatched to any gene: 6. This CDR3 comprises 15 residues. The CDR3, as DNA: TGCGCCAGCAGCCTTGGACAGGCGGCCTACAATGAGCAGTTCTTC. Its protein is CASSLGQAAYNEQFF.

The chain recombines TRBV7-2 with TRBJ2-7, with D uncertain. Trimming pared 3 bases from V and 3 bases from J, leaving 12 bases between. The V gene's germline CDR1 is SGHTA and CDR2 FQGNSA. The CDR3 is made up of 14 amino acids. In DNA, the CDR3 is TGTGCCAGCAGCTTTGGTCTTTCGGGCTACGAGCAGTACTTC. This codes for CASSFGLSGYEQYF.

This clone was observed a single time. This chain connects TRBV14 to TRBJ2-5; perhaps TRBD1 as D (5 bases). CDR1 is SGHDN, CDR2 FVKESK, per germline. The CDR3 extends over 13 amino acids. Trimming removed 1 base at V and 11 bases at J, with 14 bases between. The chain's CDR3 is CASSQVQGDEQYF. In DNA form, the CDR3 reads TGTGCCAGCAGCCAAGTCCAAGGGGATGAGCAGTACTTC.

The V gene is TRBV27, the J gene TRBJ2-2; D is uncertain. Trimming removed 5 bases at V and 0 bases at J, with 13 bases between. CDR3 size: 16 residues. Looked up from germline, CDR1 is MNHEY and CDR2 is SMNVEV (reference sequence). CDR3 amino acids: CASSPRHIANTGELFF. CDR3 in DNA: TGTGCCAGCAGTCCCAGACACATCGCGAACACCGGGGAGCTGTTTTTT.

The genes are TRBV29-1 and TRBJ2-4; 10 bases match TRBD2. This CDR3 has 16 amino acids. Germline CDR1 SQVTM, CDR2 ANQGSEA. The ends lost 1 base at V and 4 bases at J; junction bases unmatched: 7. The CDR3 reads CSVEGLAGAPKNIQYF. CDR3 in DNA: TGCAGCGTTGAAGGGCTAGCGGGGGCCCCAAAAAACATTCAGTACTTC.

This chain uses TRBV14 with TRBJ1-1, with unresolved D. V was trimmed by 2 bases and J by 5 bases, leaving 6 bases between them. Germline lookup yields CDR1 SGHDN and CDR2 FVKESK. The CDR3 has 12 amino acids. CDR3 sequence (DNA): TGTGCCAGCAGCCAAATCGGGACTGAAGCTTTCTTT. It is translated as CASSQIGTEAFF.

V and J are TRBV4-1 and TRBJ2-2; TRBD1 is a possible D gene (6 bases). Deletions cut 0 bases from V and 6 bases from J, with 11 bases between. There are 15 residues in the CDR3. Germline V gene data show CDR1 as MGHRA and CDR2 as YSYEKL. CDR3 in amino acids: CASSQDTGSAGELFF. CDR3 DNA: TGCGCCAGCAGCCAAGATACAGGGTCGGCCGGGGAGCTGTTTTTT.

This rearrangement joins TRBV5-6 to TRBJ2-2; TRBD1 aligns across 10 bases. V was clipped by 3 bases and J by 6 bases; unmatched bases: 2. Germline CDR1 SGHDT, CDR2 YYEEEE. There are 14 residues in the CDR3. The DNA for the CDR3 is TGTGCCAGCAGCTGGGGGACAGGGGCCGGGGAGCTGTTTTTT. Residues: CASSWGTGAGELFF.

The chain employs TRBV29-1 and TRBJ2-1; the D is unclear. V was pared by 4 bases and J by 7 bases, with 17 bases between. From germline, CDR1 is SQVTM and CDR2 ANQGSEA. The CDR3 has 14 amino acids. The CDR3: CSVGYLGYGNEQFF. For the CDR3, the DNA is TGCAGCGTTGGGTATTTGGGGTACGGGAATGAGCAGTTCTTC.

CDR3 amino acids: CASSQVGTDYGYTF. CDR3 nucleotide sequence: TGCGCCAGCAGCCAAGTAGGGACGGACTATGGCTACACCTTC. The V and J genes are TRBV4-3 and TRBJ1-2, with D maybe TRBD1 (5 bases). The germline CDR1 and CDR2 sequences are LGHNA and YSLEER. The CDR3 totals 14 residues. V was shortened by 1 base and J by 3 bases, with 9 bases between the two germline ends.

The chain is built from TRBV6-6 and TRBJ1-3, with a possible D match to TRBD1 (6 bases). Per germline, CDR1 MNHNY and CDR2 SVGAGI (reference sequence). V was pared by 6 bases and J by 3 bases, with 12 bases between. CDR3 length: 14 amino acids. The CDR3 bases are TGTGCCAGCAGCCTCGGGACACTTGGAAACACCATATATTTT. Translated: CASSLGTLGNTIYF.

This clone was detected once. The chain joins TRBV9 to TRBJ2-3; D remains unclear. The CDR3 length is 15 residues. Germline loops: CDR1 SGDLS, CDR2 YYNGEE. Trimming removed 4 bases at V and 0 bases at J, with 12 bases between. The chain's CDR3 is CASSPPAPSTDTQYF. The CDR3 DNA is TGTGCCAGCAGCCCCCCCGCCCCCAGCACAGATACGCAGTATTTT.